This T cell receptor (beta chain) emerged from a study of radiation and T cells in renal cell carcinoma (dated by TCRdb to the early 2020s). Background for the entire study: The samples were drawn from a clinical trial, where primary renal cell carcinomas were treated with 15 Gy of stereotactic body radiation therapy and then removed by nephrectomy 4 weeks afterward. Across all 55 or so samples, under 4,500,000 unique CDR3 nucleotide sequences, encoding 2.5 million to 3 million unique CDR3 amino acid sequences, were identified. A total of around 50 samples underwent TCR beta sequencing, made up of about 25 tumors and about 27 peripheral blood samples. Points the paper makes about the study in general: In blood, the top tumor clonotypes increased between baseline and 2 weeks post-radiation and then shrank by 4 weeks, which suggests that tumor-resident clones expanded only transiently. Because pretreatment tumor biopsies were not available, the study could not determine whether clonotypes were already present within the tumor at baseline. Tracking of blood repertoire dynamics stopped at four to five weeks after treatment, with no follow-up past that point. The single-armed trial design could not address effects of radiation dose or scheduling on the TCR repertoire.

In the paper's terms, the time point label means: baseline pretreatment blood. According to the study, the label for this sample's treatment or condition signals: 15 Gy SBRT to primary tumor, nephrectomy 4 weeks later. To follow tumor-enriched clonotypes, peripheral blood was collected serially from radiation-treated patients at baseline and again at 2 weeks and 4 weeks after SBRT. Every patient's renal cell carcinoma showed clear cell pathology. The QIAamp DNA Blood Mini Kit (Qiagen) was used to prepare genomic DNA for TCR sequencing. Only samples passing all quality control checks were included in the analyses. Per the germline V gene (reference sequence), MNHEY is the CDR1 and SMNVEV is the CDR2. The CDR3 has 12 amino acids, counting the end cysteine and phenylalanine. Only CDR3 DNA remains: 36 bases, in frame from the first base. The junction carries 8 bases between V and J, which are trimmed by 7 bases and 2 bases respectively.

This clone appeared many times. Its antigen is not yet known. No qualities accompany the bases; no much larger clone lies one base away. Following the manufacturer's recommendations, the immunoSEQ kit was used to generate TCR beta libraries from genomic DNA. To prepare libraries, a first multiplex PCR with proprietary primers was run, followed by a second PCR that added unique barcodes, and a bead cleanup was done after each round. Each sample batch included a kit-provided positive control reaction and a negative control reaction. The final libraries were assessed on an Agilent 4200 TapeStation D1000 ScreenTape, pooled by volume, and quantified by qPCR. An Illumina NextSeq500 fitted with a MidOutput 150-cycle cartridge performed the sequencing, running 156 Read1 cycles and 15 Index1 cycles with the kit's custom primers. The pooled library was loaded at around 1.1 pM with a roughly 22% PhiX control spike-in. The authors processed their data as follows. Vendor-processed data were analyzed in R, with a clonotype defined as all T cells sharing the same CDR3 nucleotide sequence. For clone abundance analyses, frequencies were normalized to the 10,000 most abundant clones per sample. Public T cell clones, which averaged fewer than five per sample, were excluded before analysis. Tumor-enriched clonotypes and baseline blood-enriched clonotypes were defined as those with an abundance difference of at least 32-fold between compartments. A beta-binomial differential abundance model was applied to find clonotypes that expanded or contracted between blood time points. Tumor-blood repertoire similarity was measured with the Baroni-Urbani and Buser coefficient, and group comparisons used two-tailed Wilcoxon tests in R. In its TCRdb copy, this immuneACCESS table keeps in-frame sequences only and misses some clones. Where compared with another copy, unresolved V genes explain less than half of these, and the others have no known cause. V and J calls and clone size come straight from that table; D and trimming were deduced from the DNA. This sample has roughly 100,000 clones in its table, and approximately 86% of those were observed once. The ten largest clones capture approximately 7.9% of the sample.

The material sequenced was blood, taken from a patient whose treatment included radiotherapy and nephrectomy. The V and J genes are TRBV27 and TRBJ1-2, and the D gene may be TRBD1, 6 bases matching. The sequence was obtained from a man in his fifties or sixties with renal cell carcinoma. For the CDR3, the sequence is CASKTGNYGYTF. The DNA sequence is as follows: TGTGCCAGCAAAACAGGGAACTATGGCTACACCTTC.